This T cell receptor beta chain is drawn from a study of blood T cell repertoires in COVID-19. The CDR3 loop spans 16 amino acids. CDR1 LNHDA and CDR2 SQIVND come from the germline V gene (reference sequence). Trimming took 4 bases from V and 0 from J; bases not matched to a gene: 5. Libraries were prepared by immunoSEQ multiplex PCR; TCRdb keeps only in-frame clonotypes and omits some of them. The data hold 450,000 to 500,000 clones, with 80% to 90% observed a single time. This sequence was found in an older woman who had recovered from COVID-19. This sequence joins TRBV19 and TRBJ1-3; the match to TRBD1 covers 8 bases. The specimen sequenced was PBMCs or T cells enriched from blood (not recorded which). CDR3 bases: TGTGCCAGTAGTAAAAGGACAGGGAACTCTGGAAACACCATATATTTT. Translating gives CASSKRTGNSGNTIYF.